Described below is a single T cell receptor beta chain sequence and its context. Only in-frame clones appear in the TCRdb table, and some are missing; sequencing was by immunoSEQ multiplex PCR. This table has approximately 87,000 clones, about 89% appearing once. The sample is drawn from a study of T cell changes during pregnancy in multiple sclerosis. Trimming at V came to 0 bases and at J to 5 bases, leaving 7 bases not matched to a gene. This CDR3 has 15 amino acids. The germline V gene encodes CDR1 SGHRS and CDR2 YFSETQ. The chain couples TRBV5-1 to TRBJ2-7, with TRBD2 identical over 8 bases. The TCR originated in a female donor with multiple sclerosis, enrolled in a pregnancy study. Source: CD4+ T cells from peripheral blood mononuclear cells, taken in the second trimester of pregnancy. This CDR3 reads CASSLAIGRADEQYF. The CDR3 coding sequence is TGCGCCAGCAGCTTGGCCATCGGGAGGGCGGACGAGCAGTACTTC.